This T cell receptor beta chain stems from a study of molecular identifiers for immune sequencing clone quantification. The study, taken as a whole, reports: Highly expanded clone sizes could be underestimated through barcode sharing by identical TCR molecules.

TCRdb redid the calling of the PCR reads with MiXCR, one entry per CDR3 protein. The sample carries 460,000 or so distinct CDR3 sequences, under 30% recorded once. This CDR3 has 13 residues. V shed 7 bases and J shed 5 bases, with 15 bases lying between them. Germline CDR1 is SEHNR and CDR2 is FQNEAQ (reference sequence). In its sample, this clonotype was seen many times. Its cognate antigen is unknown. This chain connects TRBV7-9 to TRBJ2-7; D remains ambiguous. Sample: naive CD8+ T cells from blood, with Jurkat cell RNA spiked in. Subset noted: FACS-sorted CD8+CD4-CCR7+CD45RA+ naive T cells. This clonotype was sampled from a human donor in good health. Some libraries in this study had Jurkat cell RNA spiked in. The CDR3 is CASNSANRDEQYF. For the CDR3, the DNA is TGTGCCAGCAATTCAGCGAACAGAGACGAGCAGTACTTC. Full variable domain (remainder filled in from reference TRBV7-9 and TRBJ2-7): DTGVSQNPRHKITKRGQNVTFRCDPISEHNRLYWYRQTLGQGPEFLTYFQNEAQLEKSRLLSDRFSAERPKGSFSTLEIQRTEQGDSAMYLCASNSANRDEQYFGPGTRLTVT.